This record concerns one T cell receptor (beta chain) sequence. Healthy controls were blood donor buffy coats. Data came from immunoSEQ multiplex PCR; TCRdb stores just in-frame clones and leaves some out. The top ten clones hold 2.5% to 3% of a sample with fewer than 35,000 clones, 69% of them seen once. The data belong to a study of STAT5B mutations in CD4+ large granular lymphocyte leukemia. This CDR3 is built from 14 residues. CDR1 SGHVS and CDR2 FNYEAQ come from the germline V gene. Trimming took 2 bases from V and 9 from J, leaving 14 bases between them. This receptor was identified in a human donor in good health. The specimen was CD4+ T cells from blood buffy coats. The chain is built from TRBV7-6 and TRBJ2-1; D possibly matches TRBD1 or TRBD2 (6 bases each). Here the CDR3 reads CASSLRRGAGEQFF. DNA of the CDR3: TGTGCCAGCAGCTTACGGAGGGGGGCGGGTGAGCAGTTCTTC.